The subject of this entry is one TCR beta chain. Its antigen is unknown. This clone may be a read error of a much larger clone one base away. The record originates from a study of CD8+CD57+ T cells in acquired aplastic anemia. Germline V gene lookup returns CDR1 SGDLS and CDR2 YYNGEE. This CDR3 has 18 residues. With 7 bases removed from V and 3 bases from J, the gap between germline ends came to 26 bases. Study-level points and caveats: CD8+ Simpson's diversity showed no significant patient-control difference.

The patients chosen for sequencing had shown expansion of CD8+CD57+ cells (detected by flow cytometry). Blood was sampled before the patients had received any therapy. Profiling that covered TCR beta VDJ and CDR3 relied on genomic DNA as its template. MiXCR, run by TCRdb on the reads, gives a single entry per CDR3 protein. The sample shows 150,000 to 200,000 distinct CDR3 sequences, around 48% of them seen only once. The chain is built from TRBV9 and TRBJ2-1, with TRBD2 as a possible D gene (6 bases). This TCR was recovered from a human donor with aplastic anemia. The sequenced material came from sorted CD4+, CD8+, or CD8+CD57+ T cells (not recorded which) from PBMCs. CDR3 loop: CASGSFPGGLRIYNEQFF. DNA of the CDR3: TGTGCCAGCGGCTCGTTTCCTGGGGGACTCCGAATCTACAATGAGCAGTTCTTC. The full variable domain, rest sourced from reference TRBV9 and TRBJ2-1, is DSGVTQTPKHLITATGQRVTLRCSPRSGDLSVYWYQQSLDQGLQFLIQYYNGEERAKGNILERFSAQQFPDLHSELNLSSLELGDSALYFCASGSFPGGLRIYNEQFFGPGTRLTVL.